The rows below give T cell receptor beta chains drawn from one sample of a study of Tregs in tolerant kidney transplant recipients. Data came from immunoSEQ multiplex PCR; TCRdb stores just in-frame clones and leaves some out. The sample shows roughly 250,000 clones, about four fifths of them seen only once. Sequencing was done on a sample of CD4+ T cells from blood. Receptor source: a human donor in good health. Both conserved end residues are part of each CDR3. The D gene is left open where the match is weak. Not every row has a clone size; where given, it reads once, few, many or a size class.

j_call,v_call,cdr3_length,d_call,clone_size,cdr3_aa,cdr3_nt
TRBJ1-1,TRBV7-8,14,.,.,CASSLTAPNTEAFF,TGTGCCAGCAGCTTGACAGCTCCGAACACTGAAGCTTTCTTT
TRBJ2-3,TRBV19,17,TRBD2,.,CASKKGLAGGGTDTQYF,TGTGCCAGTAAGAAAGGACTAGCGGGAGGGGGCACAGATACGCAGTATTTT
TRBJ1-2,TRBV6-1,14,.,.,CASSYSGRDYGYTF,TGTGCCAGCAGTTATTCAGGGAGGGACTATGGCTACACCTTC
TRBJ2-7,TRBV5-1,16,.,.,CASSPRAGRSSYEQYF,TGCGCCAGCAGCCCCCGGGCGGGACGTAGCTCCTACGAGCAGTACTTC
TRBJ1-3,TRBV5-5,14,.,.,CASTAQSSGNTIYF,TGTGCCAGCACAGCCCAGAGCTCTGGAAACACCATATATTTT
TRBJ1-1,TRBV5-1,14,TRBD1,few,CASSAGTGGTEAFF,TGCGCCAGCAGCGCCGGGACAGGGGGCACTGAAGCTTTCTTT
TRBJ2-3,TRBV12-2,15,.,.,CASRLAEACTDTQYF,TGTGCAAGTCGCTTAGCGGAGGCCTGCACAGATACGCAGTATTTT
TRBJ1-5,TRBV6-5,15,.,.,CASSYTGQANQPQHF,TGTGCCAGCAGTTACACGGGACAAGCAAATCAGCCCCAGCATTTT
TRBJ2-1,TRBV7-2,16,TRBD2,.,CASSLGALAGVDEQFF,TGTGCCAGCAGCTTAGGCGCGCTAGCGGGAGTCGACGAGCAGTTCTTC
TRBJ2-5,TRBV6-5,14,TRBD1,.,CASSEQGFRETQYF,TGTGCCAGCAGTGAACAGGGGTTTAGGGAGACCCAGTACTTC
TRBJ2-1,TRBV6-5,15,TRBD2,.,CASRLAGGSYNEQFF,TGTGCCAGCAGACTAGCGGGAGGTTCCTACAATGAGCAGTTCTTC
TRBJ1-3,TRBV19,15,.,.,CASSAPSGPGNTIYF,TGTGCCAGTAGTGCCCCGTCGGGGCCTGGAAACACCATATATTTT
TRBJ2-6,TRBV19,15,.,.,CASSMVGAGANVLTF,TGTGCCAGTAGTATGGTTGGGGCTGGGGCCAACGTCCTGACTTTC
TRBJ1-1,TRBV18,13,.,.,CASSPPANTEAFF,TGTGCCAGCTCACCACCGGCTAACACTGAAGCTTTCTTT
TRBJ2-3,TRBV4-2,17,TRBD2,.,CASSQDLAGTSTDTQYF,TGTGCCAGCAGCCAAGATCTAGCGGGGACTAGCACAGATACGCAGTATTTT
TRBJ1-1,TRBV7-8,15,.,.,CASSRSRTVITEAFF,TGTGCCAGCAGCAGATCCCGGACAGTAATCACTGAAGCTTTCTTT
TRBJ2-1,TRBV5-4,16,TRBD2,.,CASSFNGLAEYNEQFF,TGTGCCAGCAGCTTCAACGGACTAGCGGAGTACAATGAGCAGTTCTTC
TRBJ2-7,TRBV28,15,.,.,CASRGWGQGSYEQYF,TGTGCCAGCAGGGGGTGGGGGCAGGGCTCCTACGAGCAGTACTTC
TRBJ1-2,TRBV7-2,15,.,.,CASSGLQGRGAGYTF,TGTGCCAGCAGCGGACTACAGGGACGGGGTGCGGGCTACACCTTC
TRBJ2-3,TRBV7-2,15,TRBD2,once,CASSGGLVPTDTQYF,TGTGCCAGCAGCGGCGGACTAGTTCCCACAGATACGCAGTATTTT
TRBJ1-1,TRBV19,14,.,.,CASSTQTLNTEAFF,TGTGCCAGTAGTACTCAAACGTTGAACACTGAAGCTTTCTTT
TRBJ1-5,TRBV18,15,.,.,CASSPGGGSNQPQHF,TGTGCCAGCTCACCTGGGGGGGGTAGCAATCAGCCCCAGCATTTT
TRBJ1-4,TRBV7-6,15,TRBD1,.,CASSARGQLNEKLFF,TGTGCCAGCAGCGCAAGGGGACAGCTTAATGAAAAACTGTTTTTT
TRBJ2-7,TRBV11-2,13,.,.,CASSFGTGRAPYF,TGTGCCAGCAGCTTTGGTACAGGGAGGGCTCCGTACTTC
TRBJ1-2,TRBV5-1,16,.,.,CASSENEESFNYGYTF,TGCGCCAGCAGCGAAAACGAAGAATCCTTTAACTATGGCTACACCTTC
TRBJ1-5,TRBV19,13,TRBD1,.,CATNRDRNQPQHF,TGTGCCACCAACCGGGACAGAAATCAGCCCCAGCATTTT
TRBJ2-5,TRBV10-3,13,.,.,CAIRGSAKETQYF,TGTGCCATCAGGGGCAGCGCAAAAGAGACCCAGTACTTC
TRBJ1-6,TRBV2,15,.,few,CASSEQGSYNSPLHF,TGTGCCAGCAGTGAGCAGGGGTCCTATAATTCACCCCTCCACTTT
TRBJ1-3,TRBV7-2,16,.,.,CASSLGGGRSGNTIYF,TGTGCCAGCAGCTTAGGGGGGGGTAGGTCTGGAAACACCATATATTTT
TRBJ2-4,TRBV7-2,18,.,.,CASSLAPEGWRAKNIQYF,TGTGCCAGCAGCTTAGCGCCAGAGGGGTGGAGGGCCAAAAACATTCAGTACTTC
TRBJ2-7,TRBV6-5,13,.,few,CASSWRRDYEQYF,TGTGCCAGCAGTTGGCGGCGGGACTACGAGCAGTACTTC
TRBJ2-2,TRBV2,17,.,.,CASSEERGKGLTGELFF,TGTGCCAGCAGTGAAGAGCGCGGCAAGGGACTCACCGGGGAGCTGTTTTTT
TRBJ2-1,TRBV18,12,.,.,CASSPLGAGQFF,TGTGCCAGCTCACCCCTAGGAGCGGGGCAGTTCTTC
TRBJ1-4,TRBV18,15,.,.,CASSPGRASNEKLFF,TGTGCCAGCTCACCGGGCAGGGCGTCTAATGAAAAACTGTTTTTT
TRBJ1-2,TRBV14,13,.,.,CASSHGPTYGYTF,TGTGCCAGCAGCCACGGCCCGACCTATGGCTACACCTTC
TRBJ2-1,TRBV13,15,TRBD2,.,CASSPKAGTYNEQFF,TGTGCCAGCAGCCCAAAAGCGGGGACCTACAATGAGCAGTTCTTC
TRBJ2-5,TRBV29-1,13,.,.,CSVVSGSGETQYF,TGCAGCGTTGTATCAGGGTCCGGTGAGACCCAGTACTTC